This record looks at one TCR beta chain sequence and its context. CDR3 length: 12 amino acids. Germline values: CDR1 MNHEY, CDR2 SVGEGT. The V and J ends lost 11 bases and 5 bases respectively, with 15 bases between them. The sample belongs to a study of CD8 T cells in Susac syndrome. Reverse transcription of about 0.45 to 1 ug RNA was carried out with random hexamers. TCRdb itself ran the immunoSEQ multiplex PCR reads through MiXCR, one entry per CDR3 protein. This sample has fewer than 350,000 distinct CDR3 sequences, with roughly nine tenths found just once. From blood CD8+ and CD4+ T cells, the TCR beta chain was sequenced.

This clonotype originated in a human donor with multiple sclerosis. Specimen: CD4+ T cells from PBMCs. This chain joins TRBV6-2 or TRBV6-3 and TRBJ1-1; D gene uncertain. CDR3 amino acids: CAVRGLRTEAFF. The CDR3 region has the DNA TGTGCCGTCCGCGGGCTGAGGACTGAAGCTTTCTTT.